These T cell receptor beta chains were read from a single sample in a study of OX40 agonist ivuxolimab in advanced cancers. Libraries were prepared by immunoSEQ multiplex PCR; TCRdb keeps only in-frame clonotypes and omits some of them. The repertoire holds tens of thousands of clones, with around nine tenths as singletons. Sample: CD4+ or CD8+ T cells sorted from blood, taken in a trial of the OX40 agonist ivuxolimab. The receptors come from an adult with an advanced solid tumor such as melanoma, head and neck, liver or kidney cancer. Each CDR3 is given with its conserved first and last residue. A D gene is named only where the DNA matches it firmly. Some rows have no size entry. The others give once, few or many, or a class for an expanded clone.

D gene: .
clone size: .
V gene: TRBV5-4
J gene: TRBJ1-1
CDR3 protein: CASSLVGERRTEAFF

D gene: .
clone size: .
V gene: TRBV2
J gene: TRBJ1-5
CDR3 protein: CASSLDGNQPQHF

D gene: .
clone size: .
V gene: TRBV7-6
J gene: TRBJ2-3
CDR3 protein: CASRAIGGTDTQYF

D gene: .
clone size: .
V gene: TRBV6-5
J gene: TRBJ2-7
CDR3 protein: CASSLGSSYEQYF

D gene: .
clone size: once
V gene: TRBV9
J gene: TRBJ2-5
CDR3 protein: CASSVGEGRETQYF

D gene: .
clone size: .
V gene: TRBV6-1
J gene: TRBJ1-2
CDR3 protein: CASRLIDRFGGYTF

D gene: TRBD2
clone size: .
V gene: TRBV6-1
J gene: TRBJ2-3
CDR3 protein: CASSDLAGRGDTQYF

D gene: .
clone size: .
V gene: TRBV7-2
J gene: TRBJ1-3
CDR3 protein: CASSLDVRDTIYF

D gene: .
clone size: .
V gene: TRBV6-5
J gene: TRBJ1-5
CDR3 protein: CASSYSGSPANQPQHF

D gene: .
clone size: once
V gene: TRBV6-1
J gene: TRBJ2-7
CDR3 protein: CASTFSGYEQYF

D gene: .
clone size: .
V gene: TRBV18
J gene: TRBJ1-4
CDR3 protein: CASSRERVELFF

D gene: .
clone size: .
V gene: TRBV19
J gene: TRBJ1-3
CDR3 protein: CASTEIAGNTIYF

D gene: .
clone size: once
V gene: TRBV19
J gene: TRBJ1-2
CDR3 protein: CASSTGDIGNYGYTF

D gene: TRBD1
clone size: .
V gene: TRBV28
J gene: TRBJ1-1
CDR3 protein: CASSSHSGQQSTEAFF

D gene: .
clone size: .
V gene: TRBV4-2
J gene: TRBJ2-7
CDR3 protein: CASSQDAATTSYEQYF

D gene: TRBD2
clone size: .
V gene: TRBV11-2
J gene: TRBJ2-7
CDR3 protein: CASSLSPGGQYF

D gene: .
clone size: .
V gene: TRBV5-6
J gene: TRBJ1-1
CDR3 protein: CASSLLSGHMGEAEAFF

D gene: TRBD2
clone size: .
V gene: TRBV5-8
J gene: TRBJ2-1
CDR3 protein: CASSLAGGAYNEQFF

D gene: .
clone size: .
V gene: TRBV7-2
J gene: TRBJ2-2
CDR3 protein: CASSLDGIGELFF

D gene: .
clone size: .
V gene: TRBV5-4
J gene: TRBJ2-3
CDR3 protein: CASSPTATSTDAQYF

D gene: .
clone size: .
V gene: TRBV2
J gene: TRBJ2-1
CDR3 protein: CASSELGARNHNEQFF

D gene: TRBD1
clone size: .
V gene: TRBV28
J gene: TRBJ1-5
CDR3 protein: CASSGQDNQPQHF

D gene: .
clone size: .
V gene: TRBV5-1
J gene: TRBJ2-6
CDR3 protein: CASSRASGSSGANVLTF

D gene: .
clone size: .
V gene: TRBV5-6
J gene: TRBJ2-3
CDR3 protein: CASSLQGRGDTQYF

D gene: .
clone size: .
V gene: TRBV5-1
J gene: TRBJ1-2
CDR3 protein: CASSQSRAGYTF

D gene: .
clone size: .
V gene: TRBV27
J gene: TRBJ2-2
CDR3 protein: CASSFKAGSSGELFF

D gene: TRBD2
clone size: .
V gene: TRBV9
J gene: TRBJ2-2
CDR3 protein: CASSVVSGGSTNTGELFF

D gene: TRBD1
clone size: .
V gene: TRBV27
J gene: TRBJ2-5
CDR3 protein: CASSSTTGLGETQYF

D gene: .
clone size: .
V gene: TRBV5-1
J gene: TRBJ2-3
CDR3 protein: CASSLVGGEGTDTQYF

D gene: .
clone size: .
V gene: TRBV28
J gene: TRBJ1-2
CDR3 protein: CASSPATGARYTF

D gene: .
clone size: .
V gene: TRBV6-6
J gene: TRBJ1-4
CDR3 protein: CASTKGVTNEKLFF